This T cell receptor (beta chain) was recorded in a study of blood T cell repertoires in COVID-19. The overall study: COVID-19 samples collected from the United States, Italy and Spain covered acute and convalescent phases. T cells, B-cell-depleted T cells, or PBMCs provided the cDNA or gDNA that served as material.

The authors' processing: Amplification with reference gene primers provided the estimates of nucleated cell counts. Clones were read by immunoSEQ multiplex PCR, and TCRdb kept only the in-frame ones, dropping some. From that table come the V and J calls and clone size; the DNA was used to work out D and trimming. The sample includes approximately 250,000 clones, over 80% of them seen just once. This clone was observed a single time. This CDR3 has 15 amino acids. V trimming: 3 bases; J trimming: 3 bases; junction bases outside the gene matches: 7. CDR1 and CDR2 (germline): SGHRS, YFSETQ. The TCR was taken from a middle-aged woman who had recovered from COVID-19. The specimen was peripheral blood. This chain uses TRBV5-1 with TRBJ1-1; 8 nucleotides line up with TRBD1. CDR3 in amino acids: CASSSGQGMDTEAFF. The CDR3 DNA reads TGCGCCAGCAGCTCCGGACAGGGCATGGACACTGAAGCTTTCTTT.